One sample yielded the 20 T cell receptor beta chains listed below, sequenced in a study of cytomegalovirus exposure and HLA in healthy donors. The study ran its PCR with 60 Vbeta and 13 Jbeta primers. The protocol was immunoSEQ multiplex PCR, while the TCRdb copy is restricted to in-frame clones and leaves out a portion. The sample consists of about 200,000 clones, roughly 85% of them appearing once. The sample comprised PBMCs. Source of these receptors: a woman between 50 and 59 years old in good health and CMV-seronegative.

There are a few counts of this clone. CDR3 protein: CASSARRQRSGANVLTF. DNA for the CDR3: TGTGCCAGCAGTGCCCGTAGACAACGCTCTGGGGCCAACGTCCTGACTTTC. The rearrangement links TRBV6-1 to TRBJ2-6; D gene unclear. Germline V lookup: CDR1 MNHNS, CDR2 SASEGT. The CDR3 has 17 residues. V was shortened by 4 bases and J by 0 bases, with 13 bases between the two germline ends.

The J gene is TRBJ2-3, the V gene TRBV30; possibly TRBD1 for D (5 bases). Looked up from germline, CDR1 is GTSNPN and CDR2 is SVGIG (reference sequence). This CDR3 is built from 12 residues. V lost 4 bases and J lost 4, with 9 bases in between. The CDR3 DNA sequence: TGTGCCTGGACCCCAGGGCCAGATACGCAGTATTTT. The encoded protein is CAWTPGPDTQYF.

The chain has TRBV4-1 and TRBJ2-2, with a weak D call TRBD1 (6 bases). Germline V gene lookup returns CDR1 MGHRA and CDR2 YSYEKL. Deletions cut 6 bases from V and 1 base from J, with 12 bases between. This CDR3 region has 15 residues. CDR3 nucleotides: TGCGCCAGCAGGCCTCCGGGACAGAACACCGGGGAGCTGTTTTTT. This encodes CASRPPGQNTGELFF.

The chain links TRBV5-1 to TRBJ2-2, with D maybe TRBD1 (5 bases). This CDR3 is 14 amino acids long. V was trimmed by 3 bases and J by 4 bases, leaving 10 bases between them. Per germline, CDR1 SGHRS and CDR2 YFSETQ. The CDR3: CASSSLTATGELFF. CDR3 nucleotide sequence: TGCGCCAGCAGCTCTTTGACAGCCACCGGGGAGCTGTTTTTT.

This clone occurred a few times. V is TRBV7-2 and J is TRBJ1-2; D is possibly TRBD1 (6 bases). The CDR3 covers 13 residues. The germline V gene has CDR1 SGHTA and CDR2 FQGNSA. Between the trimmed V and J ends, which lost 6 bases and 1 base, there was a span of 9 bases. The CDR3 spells CASRDSYNYGYTF. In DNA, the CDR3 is TGTGCCAGCAGGGACAGTTATAACTATGGCTACACCTTC.

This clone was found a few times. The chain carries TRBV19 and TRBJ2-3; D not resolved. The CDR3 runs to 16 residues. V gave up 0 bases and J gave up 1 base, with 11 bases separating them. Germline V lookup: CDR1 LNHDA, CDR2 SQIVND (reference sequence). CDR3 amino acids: CASSIDRLQGTDTQYF. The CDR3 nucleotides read TGTGCCAGTAGTATAGATCGACTCCAAGGCACAGATACGCAGTATTTT.

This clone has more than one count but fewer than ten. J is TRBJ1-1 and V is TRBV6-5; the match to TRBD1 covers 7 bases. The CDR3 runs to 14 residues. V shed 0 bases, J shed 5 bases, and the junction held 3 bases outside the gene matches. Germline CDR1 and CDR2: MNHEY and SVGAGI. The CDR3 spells CASSYSQGRTEAFF. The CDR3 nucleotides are TGTGCCAGCAGTTACTCACAGGGGAGGACTGAAGCTTTCTTT.

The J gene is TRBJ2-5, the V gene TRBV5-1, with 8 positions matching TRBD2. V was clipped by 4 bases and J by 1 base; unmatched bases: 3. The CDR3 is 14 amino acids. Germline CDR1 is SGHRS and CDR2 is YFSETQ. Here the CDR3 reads CASSRGGIQETQYF. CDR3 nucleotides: TGCGCCAGCAGCCGGGGGGGTATCCAAGAGACCCAGTACTTC. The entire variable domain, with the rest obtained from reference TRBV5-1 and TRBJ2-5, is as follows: KAGVTQTPRYLIKTRGQQVTLSCSPISGHRSVSWYQQTPGQGLQFLFEYFSETQRNKGNFPGRFSGRQFSNSRSEMNVSTLELGDSALYLCASSRGGIQETQYFGPGTRLLVL.

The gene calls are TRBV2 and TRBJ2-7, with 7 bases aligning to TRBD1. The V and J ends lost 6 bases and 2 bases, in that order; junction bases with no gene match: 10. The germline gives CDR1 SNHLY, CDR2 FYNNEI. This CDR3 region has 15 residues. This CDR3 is CASSYGQALTYEQYF. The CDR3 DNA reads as TGTGCCAGCAGCTACGGACAGGCCCTTACCTACGAGCAGTACTTC.

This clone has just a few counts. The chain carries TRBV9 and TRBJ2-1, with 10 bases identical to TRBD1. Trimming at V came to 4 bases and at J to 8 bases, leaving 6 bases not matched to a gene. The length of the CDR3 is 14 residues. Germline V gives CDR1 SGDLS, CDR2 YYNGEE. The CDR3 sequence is CASSLGTGEDEQFF. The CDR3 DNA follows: TGTGCCAGCAGCCTAGGGACAGGGGAAGATGAGCAGTTCTTC. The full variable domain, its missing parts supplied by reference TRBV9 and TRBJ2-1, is DSGVTQTPKHLITATGQRVTLRCSPRSGDLSVYWYQQSLDQGLQFLIQYYNGEERAKGNILERFSAQQFPDLHSELNLSSLELGDSALYFCASSLGTGEDEQFFGPGTRLTVL.

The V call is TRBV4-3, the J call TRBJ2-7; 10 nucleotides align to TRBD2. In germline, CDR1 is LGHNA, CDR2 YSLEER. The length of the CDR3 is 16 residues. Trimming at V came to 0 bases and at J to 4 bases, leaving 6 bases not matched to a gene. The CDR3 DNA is TGCGCCAGCAGCCAAGATCCCACTAGCGGGATTTACGAGCAGTACTTC. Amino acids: CASSQDPTSGIYEQYF.

CDR3 nucleotides: TGTGCCAGCACCTCCGAGACTAGCGGTACCTACAATGAGCAGTTCTTC. It specifies CASTSETSGTYNEQFF. J is TRBJ2-1 and V is TRBV27; TRBD2 aligns across 9 bases. The trim removed 7 bases at V and 2 bases at J, leaving 9 bases unmatched. This CDR3 is built from 16 residues. Germline CDR1 MNHEY, CDR2 SMNVEV (reference sequence).

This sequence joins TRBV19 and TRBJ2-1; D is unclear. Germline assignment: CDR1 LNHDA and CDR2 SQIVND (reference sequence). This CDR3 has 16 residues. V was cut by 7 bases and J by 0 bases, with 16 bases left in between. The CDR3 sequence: CASTQWATLSYNEQFF. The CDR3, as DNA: TGTGCCAGTACCCAATGGGCTACCCTCTCCTACAATGAGCAGTTCTTC.

The CDR3 loop reads CASSRQESTDTQYF. CDR3 in DNA: TGTGCCAGCAGTCGACAGGAAAGCACAGATACGCAGTATTTT. V usage is TRBV28 and J usage is TRBJ2-3, with D possibly matching TRBD1 (6 bases). V lost 5 bases and J lost 0, with 9 bases in between. CDR3 length: 14 amino acids. CDR1 is MDHEN and CDR2 is SYDVKM in the germline V gene.

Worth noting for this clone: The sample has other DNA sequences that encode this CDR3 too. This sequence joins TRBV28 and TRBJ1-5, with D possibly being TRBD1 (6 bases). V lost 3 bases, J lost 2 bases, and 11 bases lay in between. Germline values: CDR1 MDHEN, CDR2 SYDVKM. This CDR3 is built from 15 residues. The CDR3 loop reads CASSLDNRGNQPQHF. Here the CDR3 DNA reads TGTGCCAGCAGTTTGGACAACAGGGGCAATCAGCCCCAGCATTTT.

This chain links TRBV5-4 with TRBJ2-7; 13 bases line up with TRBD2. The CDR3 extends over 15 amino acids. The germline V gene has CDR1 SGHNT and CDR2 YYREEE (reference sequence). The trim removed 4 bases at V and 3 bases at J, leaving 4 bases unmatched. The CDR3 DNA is TGTGCCAGCAGCCGGGGGACTAGCGGGAACTACGAGCAGTACTTC. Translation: CASSRGTSGNYEQYF.

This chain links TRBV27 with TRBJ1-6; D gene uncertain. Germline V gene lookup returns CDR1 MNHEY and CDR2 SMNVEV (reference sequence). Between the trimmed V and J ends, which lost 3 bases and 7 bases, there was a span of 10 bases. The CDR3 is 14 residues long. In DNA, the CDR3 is TGTGCCAGCAGTTTGAGAGTGAAGAATTCACCCCTCCACTTT. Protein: CASSLRVKNSPLHF.

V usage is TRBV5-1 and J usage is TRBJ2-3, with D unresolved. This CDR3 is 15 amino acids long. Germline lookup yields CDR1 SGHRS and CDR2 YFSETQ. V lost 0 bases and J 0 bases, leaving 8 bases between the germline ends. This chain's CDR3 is CASSLGELSTDTQYF. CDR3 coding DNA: TGCGCCAGCAGCTTGGGCGAGCTTAGCACAGATACGCAGTATTTT.

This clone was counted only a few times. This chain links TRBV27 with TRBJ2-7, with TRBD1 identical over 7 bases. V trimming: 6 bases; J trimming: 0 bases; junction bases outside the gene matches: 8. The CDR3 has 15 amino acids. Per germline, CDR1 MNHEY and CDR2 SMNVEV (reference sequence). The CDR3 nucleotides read TGTGCCAGCAGACCACGGACAGGCGTCTCCTACGAGCAGTACTTC. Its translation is CASRPRTGVSYEQYF.

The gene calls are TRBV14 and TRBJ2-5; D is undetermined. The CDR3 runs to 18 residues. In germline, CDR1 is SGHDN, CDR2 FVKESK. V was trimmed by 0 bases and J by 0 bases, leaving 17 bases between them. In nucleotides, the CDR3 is TGTGCCAGCAGCCAAGATAGGCCCGCTGCCAGGTACCAAGAGACCCAGTACTTC. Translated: CASSQDRPAARYQETQYF.